These 11 T cell receptor beta chains share one sample of origin, sequenced in a study of shared clonotypes between healthy human individuals (dated by TCRdb to the early 2020s). The library was obtained by the immunoSEQ multiplex PCR assay. In TCRdb, the immuneACCESS table is reduced to in-frame sequences with V and J assigned. These tables do not hold every clone; where another copy was compared, an unresolved V gene accounts for under half, and the others remain unexplained. The sample table holds some 980,000 clones, of which approximately 80% were seen once. In total, the top ten clones hold about 1.5% of the sample. Sequences were obtained from memory CD4+ T cells sorted from blood. Reading the label with the study, this specimen's cell subset or site is: CD45RA-negative fraction. The receptors originated from a man aged 18 to 35 in good health.

This clone was detected only a few times. The CDR3 nucleotides read TGTGCCTGGAAGAGAACCTGGGGTCAGAACACTGAAGCTTTCTTT. Translation gives CAWKRTWGQNTEAFF. The V gene is TRBV30, the J gene TRBJ1-1; D unresolved. The V end lost 4 bases, the J end lost 1 base, and 16 bases lay between the germline ends. This CDR3 region has 15 residues. Germline-derived CDR1 and CDR2 are GTSNPN and SVGIG (reference sequence).

The V gene is TRBV6-6, the J gene TRBJ1-2; 9 nucleotides agree with TRBD1. V shed 6 bases, J shed 4 bases, and the junction held 6 bases outside the gene matches. CDR3 length: 14 residues. Germline loops: CDR1 MNHNY, CDR2 SVGAGI (reference sequence). CDR3 loop: CASRPGQGRYGYTF. The CDR3 bases are TGTGCCAGCAGGCCGGGACAGGGCCGCTATGGCTACACCTTC.

This clone showed up just once. The gene calls are TRBV7-6 and TRBJ2-7; 11 bases agree with TRBD1. The germline CDR1 and CDR2 sequences are SGHVS and FNYEAQ. CDR3 length: 15 residues. Losses at the gene ends were 4 bases for V and 4 bases for J; bases not matched to a gene: 6. The CDR3 loop is CASSYRDRGFYEQYF. The CDR3 nucleotides read TGTGCCAGCAGCTACCGGGACAGGGGGTTTTACGAGCAGTACTTC. Filled out from reference TRBV7-6 and TRBJ2-7, the complete variable domain reads GAGVSQSPRYKVTKRGQDVALRCDPISGHVSLYWYRQALGQGPEFLTYFNYEAQQDKSGLPNDRFSAERPEGSISTLTIQRTEQRDSAMYRCASSYRDRGFYEQYFGPGTRLTVT.

V and J are TRBV2 and TRBJ2-6; the D gene could be TRBD1 or TRBD2 (5 bases each). The germline V gene encodes CDR1 SNHLY and CDR2 FYNNEI. CDR3 length: 16 amino acids. The V and J ends lost 5 bases and 0 bases respectively, with 11 bases between them. The CDR3 protein is CASSPGPRSGANVLTF. The DNA for the CDR3 is TGTGCCAGCAGTCCGGGACCCCGCTCTGGGGCCAACGTCCTGACTTTC.

The chain has TRBV30 and TRBJ1-3; no reliable D call. The CDR3 has 13 residues. Between the trimmed V and J ends, which lost 2 bases and 4 bases, there was a span of 9 bases. Germline V gene lookup returns CDR1 GTSNPN and CDR2 SVGIG (reference sequence). The CDR3 spells CAWSPIVGNTIYF. DNA of the CDR3: TGTGCCTGGAGTCCAATTGTAGGAAACACCATATATTTT. Filled out from reference TRBV30 and TRBJ1-3, the complete variable domain reads SQTIHQWPATLVQPVGSPLSLECTVEGTSNPNLYWYRQAAGRGLQLLFYSVGIGQISSEVPQNLSASRPQDRQFILSSKKLLLSDSGFYLCAWSPIVGNTIYFGEGSWLTVV.

The rearrangement joins TRBV30 to TRBJ1-1; D not certain. The germline gives CDR1 GTSNPN, CDR2 SVGIG (reference sequence). This CDR3 has 13 residues. Trimming shortened V by 0 bases and J by 8 bases, and 13 bases separated the two germline ends. CDR3 DNA sequence: TGTGCCTGGAGTGTAGGTTTGGATACCGAAGCTTTCTTT. This encodes CAWSVGLDTEAFF.

J is TRBJ2-1 and V is TRBV19; D is possibly TRBD2 (6 bases). The CDR3 has 14 residues. V lost 3 bases and J lost 6, with 12 bases in between. Germline V gene lookup returns CDR1 LNHDA and CDR2 SQIVND (reference sequence). CDR3 sequence reads: CASSIGAGSNEQFF. DNA of the CDR3: TGTGCCAGTAGTATCGGGGCGGGGTCCAATGAGCAGTTCTTC.

V is TRBV27 and J is TRBJ2-3, with TRBD2 matching over 10 bases. This CDR3 spans 17 amino acids. Losses at the gene ends were 3 bases for V and 4 bases for J; bases not matched to a gene: 10. Germline CDR1 and CDR2: MNHEY and SMNVEV (reference sequence). The CDR3 DNA is TGTGCCAGCAGTTTCCAATCTAGCGGGAGTAAGTCAGATACGCAGTATTTT. Translation gives CASSFQSSGSKSDTQYF.

There are a few counts of this clone. V usage is TRBV19 and J usage is TRBJ2-7, with D possibly being TRBD1 or TRBD2 (6 bases each). Germline CDR1 and CDR2: LNHDA and SQIVND (reference sequence). The CDR3 covers 14 residues. V lost 8 bases to trimming and J lost 3 bases, with 17 bases between them. CDR3 region: CASSGDNPLYEQYF. DNA for the CDR3: TGTGCCAGTTCGGGGGACAATCCCCTCTACGAGCAGTACTTC.

The chain uses TRBV6-1 and TRBJ1-2; TRBD1 might be the D (5 bases). The CDR3 extends over 15 amino acids. Trimming left V 7 bases short and J 2 bases short, with 17 bases between. CDR1 is MNHNS, CDR2 SASEGT, per germline. The CDR3 sequence: CASTLKGTGNYGYTF. The CDR3 DNA is TGTGCCAGCACCCTGAAAGGGACGGGAAACTATGGCTACACCTTC.

The CDR3 sequence: CASSVHGTGAPYEQYF. CDR3 sequence (DNA): TGTGCCAGCAGCGTCCACGGGACAGGGGCTCCCTACGAGCAGTACTTC. The V and J genes are TRBV9 and TRBJ2-7; 10 positions agree with TRBD1. The CDR3 length is 16 residues. Germline-derived CDR1 and CDR2 are SGDLS and YYNGEE. The J segment lost 2 bases and the V segment lost 2 bases, leaving 7 bases of the junction unmatched.